This record concerns one T cell receptor (beta chain) sequence. Germline CDR1 is MNHEY and CDR2 is SVGAGI. The CDR3 spans 15 residues. V trimming: 0 bases; J trimming: 5 bases; junction bases outside the gene matches: 3. This entry belongs to a study of cytomegalovirus exposure and HLA in healthy donors. The primer mix had 60 Vbeta and 13 Jbeta primers. The table came from immunoSEQ multiplex PCR; TCRdb's copy has only in-frame clones and leaves some out. The sample shows fewer than 150,000 clones, around 73% of them seen only once. Input material: PBMCs. The sequence was obtained from a human donor in good health. The V and J genes are TRBV6-5 and TRBJ2-5; 10 bases line up with TRBD1. The CDR3 loop is CASSYSGTGVETQYF. The CDR3, as DNA: TGTGCCAGCAGTTACTCCGGGACAGGGGTTGAGACCCAGTACTTC.